This T cell receptor beta chain was identified in a study of blood T cell repertoires in COVID-19. Trimming shortened V by 0 bases and J by 5 bases, and 14 bases separated the two germline ends. The V gene's germline CDR1 is SGDLS and CDR2 YYNGEE. The CDR3 is 15 residues long. The assay was immunoSEQ multiplex PCR, and TCRdb's table has in-frame clones only and misses some. The table has around 200,000 clones, 84% seen once. This chain joins TRBV9 and TRBJ1-2, with D possibly being TRBD1 (5 bases). This receptor was taken from a woman in her 70s with COVID-19, enrolled during active disease. The specimen sequenced was peripheral blood. This CDR3 reads CASSVDLGSGYGYTF. CDR3 nucleotide sequence: TGTGCCAGCAGCGTAGACCTAGGGTCAGGGTATGGCTACACCTTC.